Here is one TCR beta chain with its context. The source of the sample is a study of identical twins. Germline values: CDR1 MGHDK, CDR2 SYGVNS. V lost 2 bases and J 7 bases, leaving 5 bases between the germline ends. This CDR3 comprises 11 residues. Each CDR3 protein is one row after TCRdb ran MiXCR on the 5' RACE reads. The sample shows about 530,000 distinct CDR3 sequences, approximately 20% of them seen only once. These sequences were also reported in another study, on yellow fever vaccine responses in identical twins.

Sequenced material: CD4+ T cells sorted from blood. The TCR originated in a woman between 18 and 30 years old in good health. V gene TRBV25-1 combines with J gene TRBJ1-2; D is ambiguous. In nucleotides, the CDR3 is TGTGCCAGCAGTGAAACTGGTGGCTACACCTTC. This codes for CASSETGGYTF.